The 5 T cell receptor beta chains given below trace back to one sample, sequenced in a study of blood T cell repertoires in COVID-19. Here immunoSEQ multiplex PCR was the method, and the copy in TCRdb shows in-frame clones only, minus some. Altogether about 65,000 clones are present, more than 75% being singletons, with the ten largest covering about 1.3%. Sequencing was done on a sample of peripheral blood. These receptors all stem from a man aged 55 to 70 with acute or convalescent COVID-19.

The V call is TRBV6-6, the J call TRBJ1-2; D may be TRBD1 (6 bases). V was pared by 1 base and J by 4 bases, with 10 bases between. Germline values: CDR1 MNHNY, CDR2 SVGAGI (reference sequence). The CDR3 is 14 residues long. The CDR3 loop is CASSYLQGSYGYTF. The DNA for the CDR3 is TGTGCCAGCAGTTACTTACAGGGAAGCTATGGCTACACCTTC.

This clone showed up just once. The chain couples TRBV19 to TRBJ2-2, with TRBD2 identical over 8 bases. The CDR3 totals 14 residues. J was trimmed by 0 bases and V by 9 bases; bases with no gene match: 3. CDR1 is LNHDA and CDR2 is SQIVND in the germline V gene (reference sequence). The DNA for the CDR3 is TGTGCCAGCGGGGGGGTCGCGAACACCGGGGAGCTGTTTTTT. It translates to CASGGVANTGELFF.

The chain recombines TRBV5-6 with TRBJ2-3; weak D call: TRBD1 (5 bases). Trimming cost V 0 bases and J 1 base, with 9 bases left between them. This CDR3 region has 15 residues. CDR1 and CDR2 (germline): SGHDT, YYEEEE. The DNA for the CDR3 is TGTGCCAGCAGCTTGGTGGGGCAGGGCACAGATACGCAGTATTTT. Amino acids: CASSLVGQGTDTQYF.

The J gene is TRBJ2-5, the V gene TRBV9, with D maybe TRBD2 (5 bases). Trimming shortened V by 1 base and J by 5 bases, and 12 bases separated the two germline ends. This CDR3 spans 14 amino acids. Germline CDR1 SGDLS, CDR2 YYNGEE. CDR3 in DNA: TGTGCCAGCAGCGTACTAGCCGCGGCCGAGACCCAGTACTTC. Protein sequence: CASSVLAAAETQYF.

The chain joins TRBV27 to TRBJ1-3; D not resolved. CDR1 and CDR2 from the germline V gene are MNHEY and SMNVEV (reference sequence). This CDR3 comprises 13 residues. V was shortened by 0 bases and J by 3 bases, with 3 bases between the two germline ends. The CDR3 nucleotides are TGTGCCAGCAGTTTATCCCGTGGAAACACCATATATTTT. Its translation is CASSLSRGNTIYF.